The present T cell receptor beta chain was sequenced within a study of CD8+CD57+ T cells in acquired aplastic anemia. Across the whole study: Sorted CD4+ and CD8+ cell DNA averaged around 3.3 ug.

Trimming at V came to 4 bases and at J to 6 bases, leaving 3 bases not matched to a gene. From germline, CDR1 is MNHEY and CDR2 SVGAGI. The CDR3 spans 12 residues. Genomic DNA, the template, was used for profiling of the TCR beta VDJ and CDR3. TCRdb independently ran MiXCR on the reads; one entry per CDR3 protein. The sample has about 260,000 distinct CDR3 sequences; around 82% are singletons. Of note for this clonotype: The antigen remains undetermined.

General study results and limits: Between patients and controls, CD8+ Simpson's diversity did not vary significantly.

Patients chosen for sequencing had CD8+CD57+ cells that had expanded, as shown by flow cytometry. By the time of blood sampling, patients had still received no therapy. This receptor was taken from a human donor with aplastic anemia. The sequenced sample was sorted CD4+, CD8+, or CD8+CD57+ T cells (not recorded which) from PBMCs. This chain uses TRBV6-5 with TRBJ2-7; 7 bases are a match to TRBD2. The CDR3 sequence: CASSFGGGEQYF. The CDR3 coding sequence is TGTGCCAGCAGTTTTGGGGGGGGCGAGCAGTACTTC.